The 10 T cell receptor beta chains listed next were all sequenced from one sample in a study of PD-L1 blockade in urothelial cancer. Sequencing was performed with immunoSEQ multiplex PCR; in TCRdb, only in-frame clones are kept and a portion is missing. The sample carries around 100,000 clones, approximately 85% recorded once. Sequences were derived from PBMCs, sampled around atezolizumab (anti-PD-L1) treatment. These receptors all come from a man over 45 with urothelial cancer.

The chain recombines TRBV11-2 with TRBJ2-7; TRBD2 is a possible D gene (6 bases). V was cut by 6 bases and J by 6 bases, with 18 bases left in between. The CDR3 is made up of 14 amino acids. The V gene's germline CDR1 is SGHAT and CDR2 FQNNGV. The CDR3 DNA follows: TGTGCCAGCAGAACGGGACTGGGCTCGCTCGAGCAGTACTTC. Amino acids: CASRTGLGSLEQYF.

This clone was counted once. V is TRBV11-1 and J is TRBJ2-1; TRBD2 aligns across 11 bases. The ends lost 6 bases at V and 6 bases at J; junction bases unmatched: 10. The CDR3 consists of 16 residues. In germline, CDR1 is SGHAT, CDR2 FQDESV (reference sequence). The DNA for the CDR3 is TGTGCCAGCAGTTACATCCCGACTAGCGGGACCAATGAGCAGTTCTTC. This translates into CASSYIPTSGTNEQFF.

The gene calls are TRBV10-3 and TRBJ2-7; maybe TRBD1 (6 bases). Trimming shortened V by 0 bases and J by 4 bases, and 10 bases separated the two germline ends. The germline gives CDR1 ENHRY, CDR2 SYGVKD. The CDR3 is 14 residues long. The CDR3 DNA reads as TGTGCCATCAGTGAGTCGAACAGGGATTACGAGCAGTACTTC. As protein: CAISESNRDYEQYF.

The rearrangement joins TRBV11-3 to TRBJ2-5; 9 bases align to TRBD2. The germline V gene encodes CDR1 SGHNT and CDR2 YENEEA. Trimming at V came to 1 base and at J to 1 base, leaving 4 bases not matched to a gene. The CDR3 loop spans 16 amino acids. The CDR3 loop is CASSLGLAGPQETQYF. CDR3 bases: TGTGCCAGCAGCTTAGGGCTAGCGGGACCCCAAGAGACCCAGTACTTC.

The chain carries TRBV7-9 and TRBJ1-1, with D hard to call. Trimming took 1 base from V and 4 from J, leaving 10 bases between them. CDR3 length: 14 amino acids. Germline V gives CDR1 SEHNR, CDR2 FQNEAQ (reference sequence). The CDR3: CASSLDGLSTEAFF. The CDR3 nucleotides read TGTGCCAGCAGCTTAGATGGGCTCAGCACTGAAGCTTTCTTT.

The table lists this clone with a few counts. J is TRBJ1-1 and V is TRBV7-9; weak D call: TRBD1 (6 bases). This CDR3 contains 14 residues. Germline V gene data show CDR1 as SEHNR and CDR2 as FQNEAQ (reference sequence). Trimming left V 5 bases short and J 7 bases short, with 17 bases between. The CDR3 sequence: CASSPQQGFGEAFF. The CDR3 region has the DNA TGTGCCAGCAGCCCACAACAGGGTTTTGGTGAAGCTTTCTTT.

This clone was counted once. The chain recombines TRBV15 with TRBJ2-2; unclear D gene. V was trimmed by 0 bases and J by 4 bases, leaving 15 bases between them. Germline assignment: CDR1 LNHNV and CDR2 YYDKDF (reference sequence). The CDR3 sequence is 17 residues long. The CDR3 DNA reads TGTGCCACCAGCAGAGATCAAGTGGCGGTCCGCACCGGGGAGCTGTTTTTT. The encoded protein is CATSRDQVAVRTGELFF.

The chain uses TRBV6-5 and TRBJ1-5; perhaps TRBD1 as D (5 bases). Germline CDR1 reads MNHEY; CDR2 reads SVGAGI. The CDR3 extends over 13 amino acids. V lost 5 bases to trimming and J lost 0 bases, with 5 bases between them. The CDR3 here is CASSGHSNQPQHF. Written as DNA, the CDR3 is TGTGCCAGCAGTGGACATAGCAATCAGCCCCAGCATTTT.

This rearrangement joins TRBV27 to TRBJ1-1, with D possibly TRBD1 on 6 matching bases. V was cut by 1 base and J by 1 base, with 10 bases left in between. The CDR3 extends over 15 amino acids. Looked up from germline, CDR1 is MNHEY and CDR2 is SMNVEV (reference sequence). The CDR3 region is CASSLFTGWNTEAFF. CDR3 in DNA: TGTGCCAGCAGTTTATTTACAGGGTGGAACACTGAAGCTTTCTTT.

The V call is TRBV5-6, the J call TRBJ2-5; 11 positions agree with TRBD2. The CDR3 runs 16 residues. The germline V gene encodes CDR1 SGHDT and CDR2 YYEEEE. J gave up 0 bases and V 2 bases, and 3 bases lay outside the gene matches. The CDR3 spells CASSFWTSGYQETQYF. As DNA, the CDR3 is TGTGCCAGCAGCTTTTGGACTAGCGGGTACCAAGAGACCCAGTACTTC.